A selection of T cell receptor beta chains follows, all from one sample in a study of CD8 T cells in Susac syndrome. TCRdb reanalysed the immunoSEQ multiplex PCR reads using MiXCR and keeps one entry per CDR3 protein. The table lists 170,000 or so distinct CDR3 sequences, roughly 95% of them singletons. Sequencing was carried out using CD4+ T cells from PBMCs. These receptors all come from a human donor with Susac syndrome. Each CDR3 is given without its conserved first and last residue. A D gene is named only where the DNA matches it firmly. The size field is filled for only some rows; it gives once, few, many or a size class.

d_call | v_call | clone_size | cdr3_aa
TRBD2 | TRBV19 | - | ASSIQQRGPYEQY
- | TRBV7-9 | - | ATQGAQETQY
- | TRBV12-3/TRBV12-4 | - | ASSFNPPGSPLH
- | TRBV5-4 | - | ASSLSLDGYT
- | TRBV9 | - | ASSEGATGELF
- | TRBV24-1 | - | ASSNPNTDTQY
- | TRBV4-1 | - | ASSPERAKNNEQF
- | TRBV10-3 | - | AISTSEGAARREQF
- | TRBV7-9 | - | ASSQSPTSVEHNEQF
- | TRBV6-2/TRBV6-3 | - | ASSEIPYNEQF
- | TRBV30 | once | AWSGVRPGGTNQETQY
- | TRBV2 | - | ASSVDFQETQY
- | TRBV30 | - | AWDILSGNTIY
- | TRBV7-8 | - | ASSLGLGPQH
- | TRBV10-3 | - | AISDMNQPQH
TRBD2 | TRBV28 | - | ASSTGLAGTYEQY
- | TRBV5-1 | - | ASSLSFASGANVLT
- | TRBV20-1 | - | SAVTGGTPRTDTQY
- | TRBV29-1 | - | SVEGQPNQPQH
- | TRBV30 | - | AWSQRRGDTQY
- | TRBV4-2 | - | ASSQDGGANNEQF
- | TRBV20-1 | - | SAIRGNQETQY
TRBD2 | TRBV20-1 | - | SARGPTSGRGYEQY
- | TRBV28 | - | ASTSNGYTGELF
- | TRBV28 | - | ASSWTYEQY
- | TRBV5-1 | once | ASSLSGATTDTQY
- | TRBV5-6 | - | ASSYQTYEQY
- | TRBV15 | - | ATSSRLGHEQF
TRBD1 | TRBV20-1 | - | SAITGDGTYEQY
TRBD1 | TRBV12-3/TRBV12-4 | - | ASSPGTALPNYGYT
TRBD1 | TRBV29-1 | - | SVEFGTGLDTQY
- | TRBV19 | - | ASSIKGKYQPQH
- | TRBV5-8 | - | ASSASVLYEQY
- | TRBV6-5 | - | ASSYQSGPGYEQY
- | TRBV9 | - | ASSVGYNSPLH
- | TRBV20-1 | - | SATNKNTEAF
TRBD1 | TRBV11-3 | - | ASSLSWSGQGQETQY
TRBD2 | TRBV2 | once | ASGGGLAGREDTQY
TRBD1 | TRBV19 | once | ASSRTGTGSPYEQY
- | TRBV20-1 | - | SAERPPGNTEAF
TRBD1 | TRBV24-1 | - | ATSDLDRGQETQY
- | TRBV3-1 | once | ASTQGPGELF
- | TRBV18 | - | ASSQINEQF
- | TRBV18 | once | ASSLRFRTAMNTEAF